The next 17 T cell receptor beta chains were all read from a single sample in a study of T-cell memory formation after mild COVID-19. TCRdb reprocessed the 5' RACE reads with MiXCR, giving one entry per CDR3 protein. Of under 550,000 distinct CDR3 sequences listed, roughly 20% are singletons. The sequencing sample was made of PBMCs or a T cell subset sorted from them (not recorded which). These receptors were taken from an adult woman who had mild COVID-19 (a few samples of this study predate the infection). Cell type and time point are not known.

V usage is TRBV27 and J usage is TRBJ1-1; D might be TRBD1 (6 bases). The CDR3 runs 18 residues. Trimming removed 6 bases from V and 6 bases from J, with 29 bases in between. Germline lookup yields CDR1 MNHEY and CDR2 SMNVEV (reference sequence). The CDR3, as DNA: TGTGCCAGCAGCCGGCGTCTCCGGCAGGGGAGTAGGAGCGCTGAAGCTTTCTTT. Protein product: CASSRRLRQGSRSAEAFF.

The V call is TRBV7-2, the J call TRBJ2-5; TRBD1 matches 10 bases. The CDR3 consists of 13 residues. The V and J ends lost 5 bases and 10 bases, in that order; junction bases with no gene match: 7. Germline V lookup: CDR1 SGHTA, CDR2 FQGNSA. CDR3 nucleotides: TGTGCCAGCAGCCGTCCCGGGACAGGGGACCAGTACTTC. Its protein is CASSRPGTGDQYF.

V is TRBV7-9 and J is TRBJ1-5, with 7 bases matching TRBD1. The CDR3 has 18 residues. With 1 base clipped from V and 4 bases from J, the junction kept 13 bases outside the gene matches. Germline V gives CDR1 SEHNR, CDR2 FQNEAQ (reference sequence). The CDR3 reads CASSLEGLRTGRNQPQHF. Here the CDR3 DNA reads TGTGCCAGCAGCTTAGAAGGACTTCGGACAGGCCGTAATCAGCCCCAGCATTTT.

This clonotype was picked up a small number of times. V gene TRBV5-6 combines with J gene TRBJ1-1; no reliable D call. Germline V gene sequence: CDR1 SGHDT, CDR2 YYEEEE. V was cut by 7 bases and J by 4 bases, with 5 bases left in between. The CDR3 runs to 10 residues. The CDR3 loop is CASLTTEAFF. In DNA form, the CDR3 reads TGTGCCAGCCTGACCACTGAAGCTTTCTTT.

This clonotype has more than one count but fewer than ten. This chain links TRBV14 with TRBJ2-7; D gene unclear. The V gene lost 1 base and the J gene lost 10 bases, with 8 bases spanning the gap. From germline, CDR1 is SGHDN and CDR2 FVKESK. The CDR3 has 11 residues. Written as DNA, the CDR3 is TGTGCCAGCAGCCAAGGTGGTCTACAGTACTTC. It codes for CASSQGGLQYF.

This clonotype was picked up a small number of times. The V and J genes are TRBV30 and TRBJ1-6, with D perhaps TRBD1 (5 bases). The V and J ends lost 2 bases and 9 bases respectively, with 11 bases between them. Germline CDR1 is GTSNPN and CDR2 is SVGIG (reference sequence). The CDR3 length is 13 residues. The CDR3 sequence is CAWSPRGTSPLHF. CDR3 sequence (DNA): TGTGCCTGGAGTCCTCGGGGCACTTCACCCCTCCACTTT.

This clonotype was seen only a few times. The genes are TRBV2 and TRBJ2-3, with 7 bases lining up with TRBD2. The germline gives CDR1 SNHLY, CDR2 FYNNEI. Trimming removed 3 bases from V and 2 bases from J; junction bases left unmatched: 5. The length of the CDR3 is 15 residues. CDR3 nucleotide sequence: TGTGCCAGCAGTGAGGTAGCGGGTATCACAGATACGCAGTATTTT. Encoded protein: CASSEVAGITDTQYF. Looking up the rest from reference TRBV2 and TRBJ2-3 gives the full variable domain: EPEVTQTPSHQVTQMGQEVILRCVPISNHLYFYWYRQILGQKVEFLVSFYNNEISEKSEIFDDQFSVERPDGSNFTLKIRSTKLEDSAMYFCASSEVAGITDTQYFGPGTRLTVL.

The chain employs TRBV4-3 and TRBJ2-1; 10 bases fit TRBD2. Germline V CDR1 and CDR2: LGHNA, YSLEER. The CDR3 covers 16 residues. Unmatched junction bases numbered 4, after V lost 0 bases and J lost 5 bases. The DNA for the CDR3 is TGCGCCAGCAGCCAAGATATAGCGGGAGGTGACAATGAGCAGTTCTTC. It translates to CASSQDIAGGDNEQFF.

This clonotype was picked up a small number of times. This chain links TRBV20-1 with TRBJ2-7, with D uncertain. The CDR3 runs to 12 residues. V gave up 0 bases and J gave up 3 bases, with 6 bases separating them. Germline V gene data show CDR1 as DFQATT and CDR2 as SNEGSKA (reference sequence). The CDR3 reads CSARDQVYEQYF. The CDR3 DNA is TGCAGTGCTAGAGATCAGGTCTACGAGCAGTACTTC.

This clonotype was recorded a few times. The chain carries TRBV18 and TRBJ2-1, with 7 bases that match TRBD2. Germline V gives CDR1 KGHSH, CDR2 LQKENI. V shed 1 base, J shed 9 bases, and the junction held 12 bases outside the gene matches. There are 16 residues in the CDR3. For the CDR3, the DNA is TGTGCCAGCTCACCACAAGCGGGAATCTATACGGCTGAGCAGTTCTTC. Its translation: CASSPQAGIYTAEQFF.

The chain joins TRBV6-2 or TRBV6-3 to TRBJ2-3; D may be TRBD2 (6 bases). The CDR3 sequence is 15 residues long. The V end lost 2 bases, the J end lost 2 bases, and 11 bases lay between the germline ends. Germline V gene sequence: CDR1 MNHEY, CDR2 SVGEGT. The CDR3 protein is CASSYGGAVTDTQYF. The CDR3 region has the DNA TGTGCCAGCAGTTACGGAGGGGCCGTCACAGATACGCAGTATTTT.

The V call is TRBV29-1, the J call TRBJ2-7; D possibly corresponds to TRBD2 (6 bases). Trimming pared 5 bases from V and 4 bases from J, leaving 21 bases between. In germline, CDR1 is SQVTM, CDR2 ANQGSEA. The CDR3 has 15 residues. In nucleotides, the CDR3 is TGCAGCGTTCGTCCCCTTACGGGAGAGGCGTACGAGCAGTACTTC. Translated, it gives CSVRPLTGEAYEQYF.

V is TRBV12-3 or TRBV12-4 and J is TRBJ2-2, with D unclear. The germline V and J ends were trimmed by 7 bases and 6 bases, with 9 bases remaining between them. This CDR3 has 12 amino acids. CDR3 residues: CASTPHAGELFF. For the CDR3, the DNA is TGTGCCAGCACCCCGCACGCCGGGGAGCTGTTTTTT.

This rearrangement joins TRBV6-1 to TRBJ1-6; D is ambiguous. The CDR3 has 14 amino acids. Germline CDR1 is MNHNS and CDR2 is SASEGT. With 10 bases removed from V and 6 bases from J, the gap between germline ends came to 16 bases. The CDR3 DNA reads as TGTGCCACCGAACCGGGAGCCTCTAATTCACCCCTCCACTTT. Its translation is CATEPGASNSPLHF.

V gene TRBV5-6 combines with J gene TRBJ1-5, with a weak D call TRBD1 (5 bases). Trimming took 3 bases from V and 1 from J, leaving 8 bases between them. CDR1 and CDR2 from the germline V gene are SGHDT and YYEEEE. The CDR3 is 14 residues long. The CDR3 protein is CASSSRDSNQPQHF. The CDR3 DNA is TGTGCCAGCAGCTCCCGGGACAGCAATCAGCCCCAGCATTTT.

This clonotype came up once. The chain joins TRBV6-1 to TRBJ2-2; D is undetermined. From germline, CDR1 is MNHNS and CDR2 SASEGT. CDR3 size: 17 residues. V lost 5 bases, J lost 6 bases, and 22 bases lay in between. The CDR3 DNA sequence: TGTGCCAGCAGTCCAACCCCGGAGAGGTTACGCCCCGGGGAGCTGTTTTTT. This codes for CASSPTPERLRPGELFF.

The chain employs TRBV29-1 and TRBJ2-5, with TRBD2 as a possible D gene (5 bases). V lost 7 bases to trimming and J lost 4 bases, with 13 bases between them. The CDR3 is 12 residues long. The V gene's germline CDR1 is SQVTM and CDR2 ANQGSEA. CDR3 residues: CSALIGVETQYF. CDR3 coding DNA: TGCAGCGCTTTGATCGGGGTAGAGACCCAGTACTTC.